These T cell receptor beta chains were read from a single sample in a study of OX40 agonist ivuxolimab in advanced cancers. Method: immunoSEQ multiplex PCR; TCRdb's copy keeps in-frame clones and lacks some. The repertoire holds about 17,000 clones, with 83% as singletons. The source was CD4+ or CD8+ T cells sorted from blood, collected in a trial of the OX40 agonist ivuxolimab. These receptors originate from an adult with an advanced solid tumor such as melanoma, head and neck, liver or kidney cancer. The CDR3 runs from the conserved cysteine through the conserved F or W.

14,TRBV7-2,CASSLTSGSYEQYF
15,TRBV9,CASSVRQGEVGGYTF
14,TRBV28,CASKSSGPPYEQYF
14,TRBV7-2,CASSPRQGKREQYF
13,TRBV7-3,CASSVSRNSPLHF
14,TRBV6-5,CASSSPGTGEKLFF
15,TRBV19,CASSSQGGYNEKLFF
12,TRBV29-1,CSVGEAGTEAFF
15,TRBV4-1,CASSQDGLATGELFF
13,TRBV27,CASRNDPRNGYTF
15,TRBV14,CASSQDTGVPGELFF
15,TRBV18,CASSPLAESYNEQFF
13,TRBV30,CAWSVMATAGYTF
14,TRBV2,CASSEGLVNSPLHF
13,TRBV29-1,CSAGGQATYEQYF
11,TRBV18,CASSSASEQYF
16,TRBV6-6,CASREGQQLYQETQYF
16,TRBV10-3,CAISGGLTERGGEQFF
16,TRBV7-2,CASSSSGTGGNYGYTF
16,TRBV5-1,CASSSLAGASTDTQYF
13,TRBV9,CASSSRVRETQYF
14,TRBV30,CAWSVLTVATEAFF
13,TRBV19,CASSIDRKKPQHF
17,TRBV9,CASSVQPSGGLQETQYF
15,TRBV28,CASSLYHGVGAELFF
15,TRBV7-3,CASSLLAGVADTQYF
12,TRBV7-2,CASSLGTGEAFF
16,TRBV11-2,CASSQLAGGAVQTQYF